This T cell receptor beta chain was identified in a study of early T cells in non-severe SARS-CoV-2 infection. About the research overall: From unsorted whole blood, bulk RNA was sequenced, and the chains remained unpaired.

Comments on this clonotype: Antigen unknown.

Study results and limitations: VDJdb matching, biased toward anti-spike CD8 responses, missed private and CD4 specificities.

CDR3 length equals 15 residues. Trimming took 1 base from V and 7 from J, leaving 13 bases between them. CDR1 is MDHEN and CDR2 is SYDVKM in the germline V gene. The protocol attached unique molecular identifiers to individual cDNA molecules. TCRdb re-called the 5' RACE reads through MiXCR, storing one row per CDR3 protein. The sample records 80,000 to 100,000 distinct CDR3 sequences, about 14% being singletons. This clonotype originated in an adult who was a healthcare worker with PCR-confirmed SARS-CoV-2 infection or an uninfected control (not recorded which). The chain recombines TRBV28 with TRBJ1-4, with D possibly TRBD1 on 5 matching bases. Sample: whole blood. The CDR3: CASSLSGGGGEKLFF. In DNA form, the CDR3 reads TGTGCCAGCAGTTTATCGGGCGGTGGGGGTGAAAAACTGTTTTTT.